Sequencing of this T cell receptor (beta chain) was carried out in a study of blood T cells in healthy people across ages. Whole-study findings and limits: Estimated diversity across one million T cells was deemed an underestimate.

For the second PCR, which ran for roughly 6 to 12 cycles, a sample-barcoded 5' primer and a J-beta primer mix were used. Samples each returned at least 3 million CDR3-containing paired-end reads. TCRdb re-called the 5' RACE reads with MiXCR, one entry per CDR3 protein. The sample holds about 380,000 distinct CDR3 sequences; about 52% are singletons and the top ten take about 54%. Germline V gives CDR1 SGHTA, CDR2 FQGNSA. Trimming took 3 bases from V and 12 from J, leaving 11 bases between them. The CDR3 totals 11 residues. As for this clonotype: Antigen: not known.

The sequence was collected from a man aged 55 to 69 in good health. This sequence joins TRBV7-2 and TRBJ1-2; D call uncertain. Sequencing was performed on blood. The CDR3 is CASSFKGGHTF. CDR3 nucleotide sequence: TGTGCCAGCAGCTTTAAAGGAGGCCACACCTTC.